Sequencing of this T cell receptor beta chain was carried out in a study of regulatory T cells in long-lasting Graves disease. Study results and limitations: Reduced TCR diversity was observed in persistent Graves' patients versus newly diagnosed patients. Under persistent disease, TRBV28, TRBJ1-2 and TRBJ2-5 were used preferentially.

This clonotype was found once. The antigen is undetermined. Assembly of TCR beta libraries relied on iRepertoire HTBI primers together with Arm-PCR of CDR3 regions. A single record per CDR3 protein comes from TCRdb applying MiXCR to the multiplex PCR reads. The table shows under 500,000 distinct CDR3 sequences, with roughly 20% occurring only once. Time point reported: persistent/refractory GD, antithyroid drugs over 5 years with positive TRAb. RNA isolated from PBMCs was used to make the TCR library. The CDR3 covers 13 residues. Germline CDR1 SEHNR, CDR2 FQNEAQ (reference sequence). V lost 4 bases to trimming and J lost 2 bases, with 9 bases between them.

This receptor was taken from a female donor with Graves disease. The material was peripheral blood mononuclear cells (PBMCs), obtained when the disease was refractory, from a patient treated with antithyroid drugs. The V call is TRBV7-9, the J call TRBJ2-7; D is undetermined. CDR3 DNA: TGTGCCAGCAGCTACCCGTTAGCCTACGAGCAGTACTTC. It codes for CASSYPLAYEQYF.